Listed below are T cell receptor beta chains from one sample, sequenced in a study of cytomegalovirus exposure and HLA in healthy donors. Only in-frame clones appear in the TCRdb table, and some are missing; sequencing was by immunoSEQ multiplex PCR. The sample includes about 160,000 clones, around four fifths seen only once; the top ten take over 1%. Sequences were obtained from PBMCs. These receptors all come from a woman in her forties or fifties in good health and CMV-seronegative. Both conserved end residues are trimmed from each CDR3. Each record gives: V gene, CDR3 length, clone size, J gene, CDR3 protein. Clone size is shown for a subset of rows, as once, few, many or a class of expanded clone.

>TRBV28|14|-|TRBJ1-1
ASSSALQGENTEAF
>TRBV4-3|11|-|TRBJ2-7
ASSQDGLAEQY
>TRBV10-1|10|-|TRBJ1-1
ASSDGGAEAF
>TRBV4-1|15|once|TRBJ2-5
ASSLRNIAGGQETQY
>TRBV5-6|10|-|TRBJ1-2
ASSFQGGGYT
>TRBV19|13|-|TRBJ2-7
ASSITGTGTHEQY
>TRBV6-5|12|few|TRBJ1-6
ATTPTGSGSPLH
>TRBV28|9|-|TRBJ2-1
ATQRDNEQF
>TRBV6-5|14|-|TRBJ1-3
ASSYDSPSSGNTIY
>TRBV7-9|11|-|TRBJ2-3
ASSLEGTDTQY
>TRBV2|14|-|TRBJ2-5
ASSDGSGGRGETQY
>TRBV11-2|13|-|TRBJ1-6
ASSLIRDFDSPLH
>TRBV9|12|-|TRBJ1-6
ASSVGQGISPLH
>TRBV28|13|-|TRBJ1-6
ASRPGQGTNSPLH
>TRBV19|14|-|TRBJ2-7
ASSIVTSGRRYEQY
>TRBV6-5|12|-|TRBJ1-2
ASSPQGFNYGYT
>TRBV7-9|11|-|TRBJ2-5
ASSQAGQETQY
>TRBV11-2|14|-|TRBJ2-4
ASSPRREGGKNIQY
>TRBV2|13|-|TRBJ1-1
ASSEGGWRDTEAF
>TRBV18|13|-|TRBJ1-2
ASSPPDRGNYGYT
>TRBV30|14|-|TRBJ2-5
AWSVGLAGLQETQY
>TRBV19|16|-|TRBJ1-2
ASSIYYGTGNLRDGYT
>TRBV18|9|-|TRBJ2-7
ASSPDNEQY
>TRBV28|13|-|TRBJ2-4
ASSPRGLAAAIQY
>TRBV10-3|8|few|TRBJ1-1
AIGDSGAF
>TRBV29-1|12|-|TRBJ2-2
SVAVGGNTGELF
>TRBV7-2|14|few|TRBJ1-1
ASSLSLGQGDTEAF
>TRBV7-2|13|once|TRBJ2-7
ASSHPMGRDREQY
>TRBV5-4|14|-|TRBJ2-1
ASSAPGIIQYNEQF
>TRBV28|15|-|TRBJ2-1
ASSLAPRGQHYNEQF
>TRBV6-5|12|few|TRBJ1-2
ASSQRTGSYGYT
>TRBV27|11|-|TRBJ1-1
ASTGVIGSEAF
>TRBV6-6|11|few|TRBJ1-2
ASSPDSTHGYT
>TRBV28|13|-|TRBJ2-1
ASRSGGGSYNEQF
>TRBV28|12|once|TRBJ2-7
ASTNSGKWDEQY
>TRBV18|12|-|TRBJ1-4
ASSPRGITEKLF
>TRBV4-1|14|-|TRBJ1-1
ASSYLVGTAIPEAF
>TRBV5-1|15|-|TRBJ2-1
ASSTHAGTSGGTEQF